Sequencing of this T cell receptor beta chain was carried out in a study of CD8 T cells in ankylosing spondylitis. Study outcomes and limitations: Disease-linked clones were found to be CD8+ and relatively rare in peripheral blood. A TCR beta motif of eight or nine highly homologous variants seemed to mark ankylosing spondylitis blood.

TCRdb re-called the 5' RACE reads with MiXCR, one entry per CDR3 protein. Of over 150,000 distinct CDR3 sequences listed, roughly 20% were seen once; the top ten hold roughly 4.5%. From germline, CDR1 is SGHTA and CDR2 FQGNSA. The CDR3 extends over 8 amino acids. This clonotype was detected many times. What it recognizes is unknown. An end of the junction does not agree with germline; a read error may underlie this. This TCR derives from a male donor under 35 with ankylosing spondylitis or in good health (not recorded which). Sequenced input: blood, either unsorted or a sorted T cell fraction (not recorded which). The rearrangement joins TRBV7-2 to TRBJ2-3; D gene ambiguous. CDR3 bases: TGTGCCAGCAGCTACGAGAATTTT. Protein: CASSYENF.